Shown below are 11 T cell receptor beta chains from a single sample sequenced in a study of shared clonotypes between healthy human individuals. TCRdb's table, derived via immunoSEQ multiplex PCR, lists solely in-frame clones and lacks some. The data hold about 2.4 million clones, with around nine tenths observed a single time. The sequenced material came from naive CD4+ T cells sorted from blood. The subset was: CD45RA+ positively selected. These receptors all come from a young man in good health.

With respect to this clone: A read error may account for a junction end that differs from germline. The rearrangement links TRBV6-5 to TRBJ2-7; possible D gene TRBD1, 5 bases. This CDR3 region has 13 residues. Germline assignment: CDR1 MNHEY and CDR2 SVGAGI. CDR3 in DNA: TGTGCCAGCAGGACAGCCCTCTCCCACGAGCAGTACTTC. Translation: CASRTALSHEQYF.

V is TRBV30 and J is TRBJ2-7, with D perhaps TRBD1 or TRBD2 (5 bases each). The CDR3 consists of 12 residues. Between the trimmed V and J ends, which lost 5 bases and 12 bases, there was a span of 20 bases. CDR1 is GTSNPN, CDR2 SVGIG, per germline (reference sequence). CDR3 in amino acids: CAWEPGTLSPYF. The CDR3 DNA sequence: TGTGCCTGGGAACCCGGGACCCTCAGCCCGTACTTC.

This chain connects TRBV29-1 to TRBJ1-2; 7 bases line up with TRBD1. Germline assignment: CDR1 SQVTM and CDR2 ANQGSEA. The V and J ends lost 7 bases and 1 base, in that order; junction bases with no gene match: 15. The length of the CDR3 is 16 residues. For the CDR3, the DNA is TGCAGCGGCAGAGACGAGGGACAGATCCTTAACTATGGCTACACCTTC. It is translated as CSGRDEGQILNYGYTF.

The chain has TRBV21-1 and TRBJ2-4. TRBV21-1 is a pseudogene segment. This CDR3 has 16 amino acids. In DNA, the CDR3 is TGTGCCAGCAGCAAGGGGTCGGGTCTAGCCAAAAACATTCAGTACTTC. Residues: CASSKGSGLAKNIQYF.

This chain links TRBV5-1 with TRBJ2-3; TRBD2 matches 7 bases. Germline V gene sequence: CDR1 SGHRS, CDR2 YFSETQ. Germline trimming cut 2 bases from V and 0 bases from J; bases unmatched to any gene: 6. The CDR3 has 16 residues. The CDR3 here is CASSLKSGASTDTQYF. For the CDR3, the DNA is TGCGCCAGCAGCTTAAAGAGCGGGGCTAGCACAGATACGCAGTATTTT.

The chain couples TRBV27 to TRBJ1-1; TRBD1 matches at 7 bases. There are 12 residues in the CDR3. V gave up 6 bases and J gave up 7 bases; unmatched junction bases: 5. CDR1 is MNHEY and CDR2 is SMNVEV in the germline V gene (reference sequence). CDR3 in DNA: TGTGCCAGCAGAAGACAGGGAGTTGAAGCTTTCTTT. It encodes CASRRQGVEAFF.

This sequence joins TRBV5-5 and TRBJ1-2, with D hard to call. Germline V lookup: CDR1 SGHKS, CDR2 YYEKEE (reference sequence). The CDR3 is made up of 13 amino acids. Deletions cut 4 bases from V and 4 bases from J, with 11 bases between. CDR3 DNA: TGTGCCAGCAGCCCCGACACTGGCTATGGCTACACCTTC. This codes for CASSPDTGYGYTF. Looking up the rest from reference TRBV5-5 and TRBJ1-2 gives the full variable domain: DAGVTQSPTHLIKTRGQQVTLRCSPISGHKSVSWYQQVLGQGPQFIFQYYEKEERGRGNFPDRFSARQFPNYSSELNVNALLLGDSALYLCASSPDTGYGYTFGSGTRLTVV.

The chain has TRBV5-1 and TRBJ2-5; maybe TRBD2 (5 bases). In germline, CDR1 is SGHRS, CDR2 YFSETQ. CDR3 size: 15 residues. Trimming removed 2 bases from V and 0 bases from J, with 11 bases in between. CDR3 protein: CASSFSPTNQETQYF. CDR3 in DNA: TGCGCCAGCAGCTTTTCCCCGACTAACCAAGAGACCCAGTACTTC. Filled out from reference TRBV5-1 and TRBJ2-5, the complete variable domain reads KAGVTQTPRYLIKTRGQQVTLSCSPISGHRSVSWYQQTPGQGLQFLFEYFSETQRNKGNFPGRFSGRQFSNSRSEMNVSTLELGDSALYLCASSFSPTNQETQYFGPGTRLLVL.

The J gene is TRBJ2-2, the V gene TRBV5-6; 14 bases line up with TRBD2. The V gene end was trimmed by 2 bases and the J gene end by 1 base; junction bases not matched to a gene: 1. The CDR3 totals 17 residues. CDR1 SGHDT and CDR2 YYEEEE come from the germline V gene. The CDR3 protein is CASSFGLAGGNTGELFF. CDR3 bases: TGTGCCAGCAGCTTTGGACTAGCGGGAGGGAACACCGGGGAGCTGTTTTTT.

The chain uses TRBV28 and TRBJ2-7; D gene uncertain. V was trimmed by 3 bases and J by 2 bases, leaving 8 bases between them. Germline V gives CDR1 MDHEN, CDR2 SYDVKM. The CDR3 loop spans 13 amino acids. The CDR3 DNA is TGTGCCAGCAGTTTCGCGGTTACCTACGAGCAGTACTTC. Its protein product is CASSFAVTYEQYF.

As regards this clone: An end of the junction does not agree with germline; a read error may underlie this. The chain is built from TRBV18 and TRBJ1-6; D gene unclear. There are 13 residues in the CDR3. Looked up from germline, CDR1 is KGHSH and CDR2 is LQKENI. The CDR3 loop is CASSPSFLSRLHF. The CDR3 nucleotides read TGTGCCAGCTCACCCTCCTTCCTATCACGCCTCCACTTT.